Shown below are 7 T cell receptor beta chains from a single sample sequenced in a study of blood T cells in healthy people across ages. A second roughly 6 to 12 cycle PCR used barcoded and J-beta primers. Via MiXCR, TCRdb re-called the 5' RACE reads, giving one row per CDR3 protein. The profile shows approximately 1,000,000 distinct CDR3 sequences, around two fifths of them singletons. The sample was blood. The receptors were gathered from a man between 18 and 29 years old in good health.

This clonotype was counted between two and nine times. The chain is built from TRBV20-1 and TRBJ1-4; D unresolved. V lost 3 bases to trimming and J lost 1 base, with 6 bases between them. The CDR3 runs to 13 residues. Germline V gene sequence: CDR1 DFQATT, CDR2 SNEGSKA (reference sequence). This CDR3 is CSASVVTNEKLFF. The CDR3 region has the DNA TGCAGTGCTAGTGTAGTAACTAATGAAAAACTGTTTTTT.

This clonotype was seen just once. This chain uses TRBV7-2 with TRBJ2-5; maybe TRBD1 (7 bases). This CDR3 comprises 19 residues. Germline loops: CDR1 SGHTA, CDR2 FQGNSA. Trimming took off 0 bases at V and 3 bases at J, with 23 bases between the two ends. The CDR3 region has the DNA TGTGCCAGCAGCTTAGCGGCGGGACAGCACAATCGGATTAAAGAGACCCAGTACTTC. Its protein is CASSLAAGQHNRIKETQYF.

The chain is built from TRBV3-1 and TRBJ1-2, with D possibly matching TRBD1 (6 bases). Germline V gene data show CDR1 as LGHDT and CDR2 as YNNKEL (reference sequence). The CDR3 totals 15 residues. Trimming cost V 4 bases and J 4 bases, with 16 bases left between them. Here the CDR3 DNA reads TGTGCCAGCAGCCCAGGGGACACAAACCCCTATGGCTACACCTTC. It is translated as CASSPGDTNPYGYTF. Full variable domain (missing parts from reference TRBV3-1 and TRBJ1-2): DTAVSQTPKYLVTQMGNDKSIKCEQNLGHDTMYWYKQDSKKFLKIMFSYNNKELIINETVPNRFSPKSPDKAHLNLHINSLELGDSAVYFCASSPGDTNPYGYTFGSGTRLTVV.

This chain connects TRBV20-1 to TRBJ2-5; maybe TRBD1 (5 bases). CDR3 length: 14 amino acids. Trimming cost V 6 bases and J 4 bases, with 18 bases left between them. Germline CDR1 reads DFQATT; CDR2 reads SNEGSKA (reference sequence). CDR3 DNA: TGCAGTGCCGCCGATACCGACAGCAGAGAGACCCAGTACTTC. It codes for CSAADTDSRETQYF.

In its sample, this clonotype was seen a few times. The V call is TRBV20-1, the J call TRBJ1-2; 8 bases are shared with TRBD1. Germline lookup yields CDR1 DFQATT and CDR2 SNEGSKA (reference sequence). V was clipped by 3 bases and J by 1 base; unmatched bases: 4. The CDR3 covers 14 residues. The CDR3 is CSARDRVFNYGYTF. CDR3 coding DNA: TGCAGTGCTAGGGACAGGGTGTTTAACTATGGCTACACCTTC.

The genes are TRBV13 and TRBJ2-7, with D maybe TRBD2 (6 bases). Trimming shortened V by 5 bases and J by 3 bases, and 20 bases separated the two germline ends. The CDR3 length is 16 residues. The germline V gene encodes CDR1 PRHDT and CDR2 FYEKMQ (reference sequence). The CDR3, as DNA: TGTGCCAGCAGCCCCTACCAGGGACTTGGACTCTACGAGCAGTACTTC. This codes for CASSPYQGLGLYEQYF.

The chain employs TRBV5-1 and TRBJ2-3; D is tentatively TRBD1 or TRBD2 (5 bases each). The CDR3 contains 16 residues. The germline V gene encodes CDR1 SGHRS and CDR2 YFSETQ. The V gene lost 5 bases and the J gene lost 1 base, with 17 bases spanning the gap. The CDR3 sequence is CASSPPYGTGTDTQYF. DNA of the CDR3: TGCGCCAGCAGTCCTCCTTATGGGACCGGCACAGATACGCAGTATTTT. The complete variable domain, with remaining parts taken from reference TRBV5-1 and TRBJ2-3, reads KAGVTQTPRYLIKTRGQQVTLSCSPISGHRSVSWYQQTPGQGLQFLFEYFSETQRNKGNFPGRFSGRQFSNSRSEMNVSTLELGDSALYLCASSPPYGTGTDTQYFGPGTRLTVL.